The source of this T cell receptor (beta chain) is a study of cytomegalovirus exposure and HLA in healthy donors. The study, taken as a whole, reports: A few CMV-associated chains proved CMV antigen-specific in vitro. Overall, around 150 TCR beta chains were annotated as cytomegalovirus-associated.

Libraries were prepared by immunoSEQ multiplex PCR; TCRdb keeps only in-frame clonotypes and omits some of them. The sample comprises under 150,000 clones, about 88% of which are singletons, and approximately 10% rests with the top ten. As concerns this clone: Its specificity is not known.

Germline V gives CDR1 DFQATT, CDR2 SNEGSKA (reference sequence). Trimming cost V 6 bases and J 5 bases, with 10 bases left between them. The CDR3 is made up of 11 amino acids. The study drew the donors from its approximately 110-subject validation cohort, separate from the roughly 710-subject first cohort. The sequenced sample consisted of PBMCs. V usage is TRBV20-1 and J usage is TRBJ1-1; no clear D. The receptor's source is a man younger than 35 in good health and CMV-seropositive. The CDR3 is CSASRGTEAFF. In nucleotides, the CDR3 is TGCAGTGCCTCCCGGGGAACTGAAGCTTTCTTT.